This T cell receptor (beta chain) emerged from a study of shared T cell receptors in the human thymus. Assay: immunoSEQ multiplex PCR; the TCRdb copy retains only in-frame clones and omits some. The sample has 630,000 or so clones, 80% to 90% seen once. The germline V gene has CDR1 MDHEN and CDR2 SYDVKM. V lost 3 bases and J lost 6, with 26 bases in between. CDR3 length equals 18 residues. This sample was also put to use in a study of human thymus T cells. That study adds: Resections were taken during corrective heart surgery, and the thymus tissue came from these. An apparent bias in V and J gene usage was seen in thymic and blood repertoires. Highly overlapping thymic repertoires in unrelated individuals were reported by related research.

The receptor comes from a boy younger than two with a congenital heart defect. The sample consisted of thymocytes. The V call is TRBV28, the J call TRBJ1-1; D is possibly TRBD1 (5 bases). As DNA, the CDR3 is TGTGCCAGCAGTTTCCCTGGGTCCGGGGCCCGGGGGATCGCTGAAGCTTTCTTT. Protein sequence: CASSFPGSGARGIAEAFF.